Each of the 18 T cell receptor beta chains below was sequenced from the same sample in a study of T cell repertoires in ileal Crohn's disease. Here immunoSEQ multiplex PCR was the method, and the copy in TCRdb shows in-frame clones only, minus some. The sample yields approximately 18,000 clones, over 45% seen once. What was sequenced was ileal tissue. The receptors originated from an adult with Crohn's disease.

The chain joins TRBV28 to TRBJ1-2, with D possibly matching TRBD1 (6 bases). The CDR3 runs to 14 residues. CDR1 is MDHEN, CDR2 SYDVKM, per germline. The V gene lost 8 bases and the J gene lost 2 bases, with 15 bases spanning the gap. The chain's CDR3 is CASGKSGANYGYTF. The CDR3 region has the DNA TGTGCCAGCGGCAAGTCAGGGGCGAACTATGGCTACACCTTC.

The chain combines TRBV29-1 with TRBJ2-4, with TRBD2 matching 14 bases. Trimming at V came to 4 bases and at J to 14 bases, leaving 7 bases not matched to a gene. The CDR3 runs 13 residues. Germline-derived CDR1 and CDR2 are SQVTM and ANQGSEA. The CDR3 reads CSVGLAGGRGEYF. The CDR3 bases are TGCAGCGTTGGACTAGCGGGAGGGCGAGGAGAGTACTTC.

V and J are TRBV5-1 and TRBJ2-7, with 8 bases matching TRBD2. The CDR3 length is 16 residues. The junction had 6 bases not matched to a gene; V was cut back by 1 base and J by 0 bases. From germline, CDR1 is SGHRS and CDR2 YFSETQ. This CDR3 is CASSLKYTSGSYEQYF. Here the CDR3 DNA reads TGCGCCAGCAGCTTGAAGTACACTAGCGGCTCCTACGAGCAGTACTTC.

This CDR3 reads CASSPVGQGQPQHF. CDR3 nucleotides: TGTGCCAGCTCACCAGTGGGGCAGGGGCAGCCCCAGCATTTT. The chain joins TRBV18 to TRBJ1-5; tentatively, D is TRBD1 (6 bases). The ends were cut back, 2 bases at V and 7 bases at J, with 12 bases in the middle. This CDR3 has 14 amino acids. In germline, CDR1 is KGHSH, CDR2 LQKENI.

The chain has TRBV27 and TRBJ1-4; TRBD1 agrees at 12 bases. Germline loops: CDR1 MNHEY, CDR2 SMNVEV (reference sequence). The CDR3 covers 16 residues. The V segment lost 1 base and the J segment 8 bases; nucleotides outside the gene matches: 5. CDR3 DNA: TGTGCCAGCAGTTTATGGGGGGACAGGGGGCAAGAAAAACTGTTTTTT. This translates into CASSLWGDRGQEKLFF.

This chain uses TRBV28 with TRBJ1-1, with D maybe TRBD1 (6 bases). Trimming removed 4 bases at V and 1 base at J, with 7 bases between. CDR3 length equals 13 residues. CDR1 is MDHEN and CDR2 is SYDVKM in the germline V gene. The CDR3 here is CASSWTANTEAFF. The DNA of the CDR3 is TGTGCCAGCAGTTGGACAGCGAACACTGAAGCTTTCTTT.

This chain links TRBV2 with TRBJ1-2; TRBD1 is a possible D gene (5 bases). Trimming pared 10 bases from V and 0 bases from J, leaving 21 bases between. CDR3 length equals 16 residues. The germline V gene has CDR1 SNHLY and CDR2 FYNNEI. The CDR3 sequence is CATMGGGYSSNYGYTF. DNA of the CDR3: TGTGCCACCATGGGGGGGGGTTACAGTTCTAACTATGGCTACACCTTC.

The rearrangement uses TRBV18 and TRBJ1-1; no definite D call. V was clipped by 3 bases and J by 8 bases, with 16 bases between them. Germline CDR1 is KGHSH and CDR2 is LQKENI. CDR3 length: 14 residues. The CDR3 reads CASSPQSAGREAFF. CDR3 in DNA: TGTGCCAGCTCACCGCAAAGCGCGGGTCGCGAAGCTTTCTTT.

This chain links TRBV7-9 with TRBJ1-1; D unresolved. V was trimmed by 5 bases and J by 11 bases, leaving 15 bases between them. This CDR3 has 12 residues. Germline V gene lookup returns CDR1 SEHNR and CDR2 FQNEAQ (reference sequence). The chain's CDR3 is CASSPGGGEAFF. DNA for the CDR3: TGTGCCAGCAGCCCGGGAGGTGGGGAGGCTTTCTTT.

The chain links TRBV25-1 to TRBJ1-1; D is perhaps TRBD1 (6 bases). Germline V gene data show CDR1 as MGHDK and CDR2 as SYGVNS. The CDR3 consists of 15 residues. V dropped 5 bases and J dropped 1 base, with 14 bases sitting between them. Here the CDR3 DNA reads TGTGCCAGCAGTCCATCTCAGGGGAGGAACACTGAAGCTTTCTTT. The encoded protein is CASSPSQGRNTEAFF.

A single count supports this clone. The chain recombines TRBV19 with TRBJ2-5, with 8 bases fitting TRBD1. This CDR3 is built from 15 residues. Germline values: CDR1 LNHDA, CDR2 SQIVND (reference sequence). Trimming at V came to 5 bases and at J to 5 bases, leaving 10 bases not matched to a gene. For the CDR3, the DNA is TGTGCCAGTAGTCCCCGGACAGGGACTGCGGAGACCCAGTACTTC. It specifies CASSPRTGTAETQYF.

The count of this clone is one. The chain uses TRBV9 and TRBJ1-4, with TRBD1 identical over 7 bases. The CDR3 contains 14 residues. Germline CDR1 SGDLS, CDR2 YYNGEE. With 0 bases clipped from V and 8 bases from J, the junction kept 4 bases outside the gene matches. The CDR3 nucleotides are TGTGCCAGCAGCGTAGGGACAGGCGAGGAAAAACTGTTTTTT. Amino acids: CASSVGTGEEKLFF.

This chain connects TRBV7-3 to TRBJ2-6; no clear D. This CDR3 spans 15 amino acids. Deletions cut 3 bases from V and 1 base from J, with 7 bases between. CDR1 SGHTA and CDR2 FQGTGA come from the germline V gene. The CDR3: CASSFTGSGANVLTF. The DNA of the CDR3 is TGTGCCAGCAGCTTCACCGGTTCTGGGGCCAACGTCCTGACTTTC.

The CDR3 DNA sequence: TGTGCCAGCAGCTACCGGGCGGGAGGGGTCAAAGAGACCCAGTACTTC. Protein: CASSYRAGGVKETQYF. The V gene is TRBV7-6, the J gene TRBJ2-5; TRBD2 matches 9 bases. In germline, CDR1 is SGHVS, CDR2 FNYEAQ. This CDR3 comprises 16 residues. V dropped 4 bases and J dropped 3; count of bases not matched to a gene: 9.

This clone was picked up a small number of times. The V gene is TRBV7-9, the J gene TRBJ2-2; 7 positions agree with TRBD2. V was clipped by 8 bases and J by 3 bases; unmatched bases: 6. This CDR3 comprises 14 residues. In germline, CDR1 is SEHNR, CDR2 FQNEAQ (reference sequence). The CDR3: CASGGSGYTGELFF. The DNA for the CDR3 is TGTGCCAGCGGGGGTAGCGGGTACACCGGGGAGCTGTTTTTT.

This chain uses TRBV5-4 with TRBJ2-2; D unresolved. The ends were cut back, 4 bases at V and 1 base at J, with 8 bases in the middle. The CDR3 is 14 amino acids. Germline CDR1 and CDR2: SGHNT and YYREEE (reference sequence). The CDR3 DNA reads TGTGCCAGCAGCCAAGCTTTGAACACCGGGGAGCTGTTTTTT. Its translation: CASSQALNTGELFF.

This chain links TRBV5-6 with TRBJ1-5, with D uncertain. From germline, CDR1 is SGHDT and CDR2 YYEEEE. This CDR3 has 15 residues. The germline V and J ends were trimmed by 4 bases and 3 bases, with 14 bases remaining between them. In nucleotides, the CDR3 is TGTGCCAGCAGCCAGATGAATTCCCCCAATCAGCCCCAGCATTTT. This translates into CASSQMNSPNQPQHF.

The chain uses TRBV5-5 and TRBJ2-5, with TRBD2 matching 7 bases. The V segment lost 9 bases and the J segment 5 bases; nucleotides outside the gene matches: 10. CDR3 length: 13 residues. Germline V gene lookup returns CDR1 SGHKS and CDR2 YYEKEE (reference sequence). CDR3 nucleotides: TGTGCCACTTCGGGGGAGGGCCGGGAGACCCAGTACTTC. It yields the protein CATSGEGRETQYF.